This T cell receptor (beta chain) was sequenced for a study of T cell responses to AZD1222 COVID-19 vaccine. Repertoires were generated with immunoSEQ multiplex PCR, while TCRdb's copy carries only in-frame clones and drops some. The table includes about 130,000 clones, 80% to 90% detected once. Germline loops: CDR1 SGHDN, CDR2 FVKESK. The CDR3 consists of 14 residues. V was trimmed by 5 bases and J by 0 bases, leaving 10 bases between them. Sequenced here: peripheral blood, sampled on day 0 of AZD1222 vaccination. The rearrangement links TRBV14 to TRBJ1-1, with unresolved D. The TCR was taken from an adult in good health. CDR3: CASSEARLNTEAFF. CDR3 in DNA: TGTGCCAGCAGCGAAGCCCGGCTGAACACTGAAGCTTTCTTT.